The T cell receptor beta chain described here comes from a study of CD8+ T cells in alopecia areata. Looked up from germline, CDR1 is MNHEY and CDR2 is SVGAGI. The CDR3 is 14 amino acids. J gave up 4 bases and V 9 bases, and 9 bases lay outside the gene matches. Reverse transcribed after extraction, RNA yielded cDNA as the sequencing template. Assay used: immunoSEQ multiplex PCR; TCRdb lists only in-frame clones, some missing. The data hold about 110,000 clones, with around 55% observed a single time. Sequences were obtained from CD8+ T cells sorted from blood. This chain joins TRBV6-5 and TRBJ2-5; 9 bases match TRBD1. The TCR comes from a human donor in good health. CDR3 nucleotides: TGTGCCAGTAAGGAACAGGGGGCCGGAGAGACCCAGTACTTC. Residues: CASKEQGAGETQYF.